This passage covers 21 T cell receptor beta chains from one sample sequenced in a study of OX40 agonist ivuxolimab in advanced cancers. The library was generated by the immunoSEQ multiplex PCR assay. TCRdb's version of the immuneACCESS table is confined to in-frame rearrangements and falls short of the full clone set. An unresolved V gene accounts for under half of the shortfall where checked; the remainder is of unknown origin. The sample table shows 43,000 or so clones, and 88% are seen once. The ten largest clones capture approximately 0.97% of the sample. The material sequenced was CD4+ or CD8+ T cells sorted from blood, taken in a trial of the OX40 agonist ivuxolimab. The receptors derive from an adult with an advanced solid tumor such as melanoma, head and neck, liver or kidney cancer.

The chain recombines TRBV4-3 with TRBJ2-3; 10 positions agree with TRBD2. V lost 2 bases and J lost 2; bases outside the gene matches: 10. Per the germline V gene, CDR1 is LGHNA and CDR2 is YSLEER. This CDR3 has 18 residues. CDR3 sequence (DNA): TGCGCCAGCAGCCAATCTTCACTAGCGGGGTCCTACACAGATACGCAGTATTTT. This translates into CASSQSSLAGSYTDTQYF.

The CDR3 sequence is CASSSRSSYEQYF. CDR3 DNA sequence: TGTGCCAGCAGCTCTAGGAGCTCCTACGAGCAGTACTTC. The genes are TRBV7-6 and TRBJ2-7; D ambiguous. Deletions cut 4 bases from V and 0 bases from J, with 7 bases between. Per the germline V gene, CDR1 is SGHVS and CDR2 is FNYEAQ. The CDR3 is made up of 13 amino acids.

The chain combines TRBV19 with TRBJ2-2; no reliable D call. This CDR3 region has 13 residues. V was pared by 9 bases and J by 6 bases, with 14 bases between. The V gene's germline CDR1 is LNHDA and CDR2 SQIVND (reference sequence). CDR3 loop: CARRVAGSGELFF. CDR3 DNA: TGTGCCAGAAGGGTCGCCGGCTCCGGGGAGCTGTTTTTT.

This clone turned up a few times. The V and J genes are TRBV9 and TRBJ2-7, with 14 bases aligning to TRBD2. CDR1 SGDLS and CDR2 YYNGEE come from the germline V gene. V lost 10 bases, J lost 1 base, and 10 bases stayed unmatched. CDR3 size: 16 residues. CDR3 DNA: TGTGCCCACGGGGGACTAGCGGGGGAGGGTTCCTACGAGCAGTACTTC. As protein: CAHGGLAGEGSYEQYF.

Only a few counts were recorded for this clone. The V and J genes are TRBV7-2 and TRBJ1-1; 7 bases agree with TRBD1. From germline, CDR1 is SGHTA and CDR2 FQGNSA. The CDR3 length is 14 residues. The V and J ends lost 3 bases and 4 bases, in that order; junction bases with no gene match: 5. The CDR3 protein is CASSFLSGGTEAFF. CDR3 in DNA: TGTGCCAGCAGCTTCCTTTCAGGGGGCACTGAAGCTTTCTTT.

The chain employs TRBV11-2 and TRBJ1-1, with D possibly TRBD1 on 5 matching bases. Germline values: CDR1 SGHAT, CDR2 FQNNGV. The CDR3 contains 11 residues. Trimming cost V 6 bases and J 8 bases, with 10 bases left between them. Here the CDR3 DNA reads TGTGCCAGCAGAACCGGGACGGAAGCTTTCTTT. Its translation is CASRTGTEAFF.

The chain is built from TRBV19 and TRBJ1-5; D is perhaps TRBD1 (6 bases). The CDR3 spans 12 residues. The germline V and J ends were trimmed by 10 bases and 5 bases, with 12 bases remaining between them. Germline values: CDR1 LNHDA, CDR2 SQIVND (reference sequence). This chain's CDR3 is CATSDSDQPQHF. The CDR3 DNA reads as TGTGCCACTTCGGACAGCGATCAGCCCCAGCATTTT.

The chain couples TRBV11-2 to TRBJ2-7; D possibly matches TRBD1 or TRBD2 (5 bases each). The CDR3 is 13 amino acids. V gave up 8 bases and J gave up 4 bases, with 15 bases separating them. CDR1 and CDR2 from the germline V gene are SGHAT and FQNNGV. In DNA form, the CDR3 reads TGTGCCAGCCAGGGAGTCCTAGCTTACGAGCAGTACTTC. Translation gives CASQGVLAYEQYF.

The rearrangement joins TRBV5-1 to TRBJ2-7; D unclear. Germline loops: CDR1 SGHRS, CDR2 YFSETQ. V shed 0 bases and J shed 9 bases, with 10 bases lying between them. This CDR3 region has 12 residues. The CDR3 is CASSLGRSGQYF. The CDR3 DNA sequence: TGCGCCAGCAGCTTGGGAAGGTCCGGGCAGTACTTC. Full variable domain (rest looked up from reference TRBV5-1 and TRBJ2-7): KAGVTQTPRYLIKTRGQQVTLSCSPISGHRSVSWYQQTPGQGLQFLFEYFSETQRNKGNFPGRFSGRQFSNSRSEMNVSTLELGDSALYLCASSLGRSGQYFGPGTRLTVT.

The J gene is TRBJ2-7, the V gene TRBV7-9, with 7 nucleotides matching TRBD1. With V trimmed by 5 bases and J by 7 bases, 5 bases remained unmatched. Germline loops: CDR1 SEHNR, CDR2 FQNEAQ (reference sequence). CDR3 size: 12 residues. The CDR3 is CASSRGQLEQYF. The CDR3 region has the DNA TGTGCCAGCAGCAGGGGACAGTTAGAGCAGTACTTC.

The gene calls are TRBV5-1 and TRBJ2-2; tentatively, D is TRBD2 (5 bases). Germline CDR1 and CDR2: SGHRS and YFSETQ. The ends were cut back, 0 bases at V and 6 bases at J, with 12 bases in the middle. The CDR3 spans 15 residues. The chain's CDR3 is CASSLVYRGAGELFF. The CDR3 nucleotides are TGCGCCAGCAGCTTGGTCTATCGGGGAGCCGGGGAGCTGTTTTTT. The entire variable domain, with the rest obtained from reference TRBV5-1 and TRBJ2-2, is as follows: KAGVTQTPRYLIKTRGQQVTLSCSPISGHRSVSWYQQTPGQGLQFLFEYFSETQRNKGNFPGRFSGRQFSNSRSEMNVSTLELGDSALYLCASSLVYRGAGELFFGEGSRLTVL.

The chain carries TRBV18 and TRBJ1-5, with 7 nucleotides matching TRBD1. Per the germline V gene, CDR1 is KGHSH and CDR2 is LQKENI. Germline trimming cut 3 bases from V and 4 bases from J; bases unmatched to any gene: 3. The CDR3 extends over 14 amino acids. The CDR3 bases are TGTGCCAGCTCACCTCAACAGGGGAATCAGCCCCAGCATTTT. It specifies CASSPQQGNQPQHF.

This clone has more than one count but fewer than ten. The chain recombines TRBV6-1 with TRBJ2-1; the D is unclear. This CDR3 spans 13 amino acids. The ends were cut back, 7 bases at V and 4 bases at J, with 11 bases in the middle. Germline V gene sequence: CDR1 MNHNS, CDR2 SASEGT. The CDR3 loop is CASKWATYNEQFF. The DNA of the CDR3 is TGTGCCAGCAAATGGGCAACTTACAATGAGCAGTTCTTC.

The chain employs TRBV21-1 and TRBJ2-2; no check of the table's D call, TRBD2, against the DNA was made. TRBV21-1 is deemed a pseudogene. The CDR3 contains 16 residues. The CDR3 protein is CASSRLAGENTGELFF. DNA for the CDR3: TGTGCCAGCAGCCGACTAGCGGGAGAGAACACCGGGGAGCTGTTTTTT.

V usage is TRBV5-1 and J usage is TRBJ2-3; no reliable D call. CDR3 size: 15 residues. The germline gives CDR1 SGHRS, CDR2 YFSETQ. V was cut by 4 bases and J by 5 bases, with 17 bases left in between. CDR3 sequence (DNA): TGCGCCAGCAGCACCGGACGGATGGTAGGAGATACGCAGTATTTT. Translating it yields CASSTGRMVGDTQYF.

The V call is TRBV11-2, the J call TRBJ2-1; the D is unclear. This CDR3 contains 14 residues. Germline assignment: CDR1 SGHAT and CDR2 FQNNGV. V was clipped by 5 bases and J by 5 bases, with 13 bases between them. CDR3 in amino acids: CASSPTIGNNEQFF. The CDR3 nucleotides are TGTGCCAGCAGCCCGACCATAGGGAACAATGAGCAGTTCTTC.

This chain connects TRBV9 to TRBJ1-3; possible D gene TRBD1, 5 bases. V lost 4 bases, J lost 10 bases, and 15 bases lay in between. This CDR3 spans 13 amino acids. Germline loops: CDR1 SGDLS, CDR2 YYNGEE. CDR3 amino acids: CASSRRDPRTIYF. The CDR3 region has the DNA TGTGCCAGCAGCCGCCGGGACCCACGTACCATATATTTT.

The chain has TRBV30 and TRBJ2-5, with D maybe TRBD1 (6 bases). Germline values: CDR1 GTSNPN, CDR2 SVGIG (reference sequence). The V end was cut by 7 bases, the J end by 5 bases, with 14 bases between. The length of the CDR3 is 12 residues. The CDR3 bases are TGTGCCTACCGGACAGTGGGGGAGACCCAGTACTTC. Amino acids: CAYRTVGETQYF.

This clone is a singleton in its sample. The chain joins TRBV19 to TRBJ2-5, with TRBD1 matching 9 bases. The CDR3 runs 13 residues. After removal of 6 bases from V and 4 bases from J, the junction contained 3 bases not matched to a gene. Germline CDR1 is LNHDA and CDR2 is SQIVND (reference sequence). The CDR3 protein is CASSTTGGETQYF. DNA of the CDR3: TGTGCCAGTAGCACGACAGGGGGAGAGACCCAGTACTTC.

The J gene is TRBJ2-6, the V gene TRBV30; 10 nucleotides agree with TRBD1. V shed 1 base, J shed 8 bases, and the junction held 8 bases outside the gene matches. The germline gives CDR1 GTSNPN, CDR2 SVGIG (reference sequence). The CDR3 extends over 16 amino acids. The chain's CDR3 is CAWSASDRGGTNVLTF. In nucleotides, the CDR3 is TGTGCCTGGAGTGCTTCGGACAGGGGGGGGACCAACGTCCTGACTTTC.

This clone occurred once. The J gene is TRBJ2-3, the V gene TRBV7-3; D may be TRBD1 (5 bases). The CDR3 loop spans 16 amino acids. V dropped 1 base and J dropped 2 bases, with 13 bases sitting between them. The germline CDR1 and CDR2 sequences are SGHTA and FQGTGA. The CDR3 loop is CASSLNPRGFTDTQYF. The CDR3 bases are TGTGCCAGCAGCTTAAATCCTAGGGGTTTCACAGATACGCAGTATTTT.